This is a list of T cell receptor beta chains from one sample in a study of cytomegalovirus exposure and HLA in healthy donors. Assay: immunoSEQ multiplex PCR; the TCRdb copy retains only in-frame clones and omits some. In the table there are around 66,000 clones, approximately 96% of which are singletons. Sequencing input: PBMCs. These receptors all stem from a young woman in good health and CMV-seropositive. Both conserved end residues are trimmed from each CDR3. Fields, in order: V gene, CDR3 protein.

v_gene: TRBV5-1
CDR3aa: ASSRGEHEKLF

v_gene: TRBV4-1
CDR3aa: ASSQGLLNTGELF

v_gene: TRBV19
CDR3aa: AGYPLARIGDTQY

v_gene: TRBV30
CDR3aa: AWRGIWGQGDYGYT

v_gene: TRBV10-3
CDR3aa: AISESPPSGGSGELF

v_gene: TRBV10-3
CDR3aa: AISEPEKREQF

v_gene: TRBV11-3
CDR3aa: ASSQDRGIGEQY

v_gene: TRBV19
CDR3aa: ASSRAAFNEKLF

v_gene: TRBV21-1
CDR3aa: ASRRRENRGPHGYT

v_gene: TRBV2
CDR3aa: ASSIRDRANYGYT

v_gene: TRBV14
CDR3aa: ASSREWGVQETQY

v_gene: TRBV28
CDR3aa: ASRPRTSTDTQY

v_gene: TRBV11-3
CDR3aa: ASSLGQGAKGCESNQPQH

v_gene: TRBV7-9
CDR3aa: ASSSGLAGSYEQY

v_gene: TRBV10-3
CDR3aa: AISPPGVGHEQY

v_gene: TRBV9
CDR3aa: ASSVGGGSSTDTQY

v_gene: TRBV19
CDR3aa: ASSMGHLNTEAF

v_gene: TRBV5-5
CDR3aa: ASSLRTSQGNTQY

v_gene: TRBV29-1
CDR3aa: SVEGRTGGLTEAF

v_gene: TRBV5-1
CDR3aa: ASSLVSGGLAAYEQY

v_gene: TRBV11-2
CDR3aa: ASSSLPPDRGIYEQY

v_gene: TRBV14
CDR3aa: ASSPARQALTYEQY

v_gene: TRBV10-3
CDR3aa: AISAGRESDTQY

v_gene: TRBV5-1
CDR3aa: ASSSVAGGLNEQF

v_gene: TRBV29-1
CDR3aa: SVDSGRNNEQF

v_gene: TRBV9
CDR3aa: ASSVARGTEAF

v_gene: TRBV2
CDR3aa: ASSARGGGLETQY